Given below is one T cell receptor (beta chain) in context. The data were taken from a study of PD-1 blockade in classical Hodgkin lymphoma. V lost 0 bases and J lost 10; bases outside the gene matches: 10. This CDR3 contains 15 residues. CDR1 and CDR2 from the germline V gene are WSHSY and SAAADI. In every patient, relapse followed autologous stem cell transplantation, while exposure to brentuximab vedotin differed. Using immunoSEQ multiplex PCR, the repertoire was profiled, and TCRdb retains in-frame clones only, with some absent. The sample shows about 11,000 clones, approximately 80% of them seen only once.

The sequenced sample was peripheral blood mononuclear cells (PBMCs), obtained at baseline. The V and J genes are TRBV10-2 and TRBJ1-1; 8 bases match TRBD1. The origin of this receptor is a human donor with classical Hodgkin lymphoma. This chain's CDR3 is CASSESGGTGVGAFF. CDR3 nucleotide sequence: TGCGCCAGCAGTGAGTCGGGTGGGACAGGCGTCGGAGCTTTCTTT.